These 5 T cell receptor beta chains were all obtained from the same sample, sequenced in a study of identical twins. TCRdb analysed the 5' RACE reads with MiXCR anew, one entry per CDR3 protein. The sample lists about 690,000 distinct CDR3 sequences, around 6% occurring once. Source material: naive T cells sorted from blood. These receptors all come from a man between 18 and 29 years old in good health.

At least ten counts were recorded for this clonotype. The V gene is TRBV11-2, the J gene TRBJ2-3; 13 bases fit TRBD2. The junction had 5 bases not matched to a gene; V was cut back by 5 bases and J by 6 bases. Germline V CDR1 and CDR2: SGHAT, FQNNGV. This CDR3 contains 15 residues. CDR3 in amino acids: CASSPGTSGIDTQYF. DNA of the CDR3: TGTGCCAGCAGCCCGGGGACTAGCGGGATTGATACGCAGTATTTT.

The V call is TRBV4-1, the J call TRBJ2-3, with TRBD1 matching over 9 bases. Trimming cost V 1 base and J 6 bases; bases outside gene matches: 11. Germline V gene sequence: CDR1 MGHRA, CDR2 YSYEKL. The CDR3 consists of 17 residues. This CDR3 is CASSQGPRDRVGDTQYF. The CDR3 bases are TGCGCCAGCAGCCAAGGACCCCGGGACAGGGTGGGGGATACGCAGTATTTT.

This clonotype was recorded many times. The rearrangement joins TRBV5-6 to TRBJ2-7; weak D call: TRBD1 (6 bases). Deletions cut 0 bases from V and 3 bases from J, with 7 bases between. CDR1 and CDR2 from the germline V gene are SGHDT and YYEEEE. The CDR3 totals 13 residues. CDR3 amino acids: CASSLGDNYEQYV. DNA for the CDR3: TGTGCCAGCAGCTTGGGGGACAACTACGAGCAGTACGTC.

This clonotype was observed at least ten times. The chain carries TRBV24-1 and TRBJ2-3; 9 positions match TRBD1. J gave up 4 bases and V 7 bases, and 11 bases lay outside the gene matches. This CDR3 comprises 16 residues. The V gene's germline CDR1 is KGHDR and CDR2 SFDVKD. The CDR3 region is CATSEVSGQGSDTQYF. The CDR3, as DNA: TGTGCCACCAGCGAGGTTTCGGGACAGGGCTCAGATACGCAGTATTTT.

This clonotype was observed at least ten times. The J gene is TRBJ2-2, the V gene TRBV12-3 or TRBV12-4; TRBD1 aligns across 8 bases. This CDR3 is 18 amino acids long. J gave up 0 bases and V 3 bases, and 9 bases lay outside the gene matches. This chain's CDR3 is CASSFITGGTTNTGELFF. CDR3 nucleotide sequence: TGTGCCAGCAGTTTTATAACAGGGGGTACAACGAACACCGGGGAGCTGTTTTTT.